The text below deals with one T cell receptor beta chain. Antigen specificity is unknown. The data derive from a study of T-cell memory formation after mild COVID-19. Findings of the study overall: Clones contracting over day 15 to 85 were CD4/CD8 balanced, with later expanders leaning CD4+.

With V trimmed by 5 bases and J by 3 bases, 5 bases remained unmatched. This CDR3 comprises 14 residues. CDR1 is DFQATT, CDR2 SNEGSKA, per germline (reference sequence). Libraries for TCRalpha and TCRbeta carried sample barcodes and unique molecular identifiers via 5'RACE. TCRdb re-called the 5' RACE reads with MiXCR, one entry per CDR3 protein. Seen here are just over 400,000 distinct CDR3 sequences, under 25% observed once, and the top ten hold approximately 14%. The chain links TRBV20-1 to TRBJ2-3, with 10 bases identical to TRBD2. Specimen: PBMCs or a T cell subset sorted from them (not recorded which). The sequence was collected from an adult woman who had mild COVID-19 (a few samples of this study predate the infection). Cell type and time point are not known. The CDR3 DNA is TGCAGTGCTCCTCTAGCGGGAGCAACAGATACGCAGTATTTT. Protein sequence: CSAPLAGATDTQYF.